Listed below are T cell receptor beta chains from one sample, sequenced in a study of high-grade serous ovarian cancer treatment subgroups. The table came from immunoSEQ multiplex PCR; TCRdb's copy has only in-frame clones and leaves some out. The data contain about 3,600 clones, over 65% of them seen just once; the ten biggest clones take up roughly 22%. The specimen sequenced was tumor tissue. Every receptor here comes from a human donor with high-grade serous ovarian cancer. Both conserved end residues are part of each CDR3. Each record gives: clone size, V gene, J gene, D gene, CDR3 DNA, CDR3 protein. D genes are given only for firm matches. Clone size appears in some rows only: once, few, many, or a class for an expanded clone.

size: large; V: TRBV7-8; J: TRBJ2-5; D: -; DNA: TGTGCCAGCAGCTCTTTGATGTCCGCCCCAGAGACCCAGTACTTC; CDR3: CASSSLMSAPETQYF
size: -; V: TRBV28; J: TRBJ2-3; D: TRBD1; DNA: TGTGCCAGCAGCCCCGGGACAGCCATATTTCCAGATACGCAGTATTTT; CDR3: CASSPGTAIFPDTQYF
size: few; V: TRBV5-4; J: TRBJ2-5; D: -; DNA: TGTGCCAGCAGCCCCTGGGACCGTGAGACCCAGTACTTC; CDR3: CASSPWDRETQYF
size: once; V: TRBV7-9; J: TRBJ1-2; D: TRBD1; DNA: TGTGCCAGCAGCGGGGGGACAGGGGCGAGTACCTTC; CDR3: CASSGGTGASTF
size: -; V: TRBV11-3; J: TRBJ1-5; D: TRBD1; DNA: TGTGCCAGCAGCTTGCTGAGGGACAGGGGTAAACAGCCCCAGCATTTT; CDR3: CASSLLRDRGKQPQHF
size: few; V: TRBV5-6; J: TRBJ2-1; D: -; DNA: TGTGCCAGCAGCTTCCTCCCGGGGCCCGGTGGGAATGAGCAGTTCTTC; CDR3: CASSFLPGPGGNEQFF
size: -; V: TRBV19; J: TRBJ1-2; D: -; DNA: TGTGCCAGTAGTCTTGGGAGGTATGGCTACACCTTC; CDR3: CASSLGRYGYTF
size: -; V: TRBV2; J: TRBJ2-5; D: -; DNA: TGTGCCAGCAAGGTGGCGGCGGCTTGGGAGACCCAGTACTTC; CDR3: CASKVAAAWETQYF
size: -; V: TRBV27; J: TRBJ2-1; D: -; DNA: TGTGCCAGCAGTTTACTCGGACAAGAAGCCTACAATGAGCAGTTCTTC; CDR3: CASSLLGQEAYNEQFF
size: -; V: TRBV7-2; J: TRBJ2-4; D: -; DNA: TGTGCCAGCAGCCCCCACCACCCTCAAGGCGGAATTCAGTACTTC; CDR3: CASSPHHPQGGIQYF
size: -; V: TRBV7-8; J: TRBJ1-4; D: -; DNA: TGTGCCAGCAGTCCTTATGACCCGGAGGATGAAAAACTGTTTTTT; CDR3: CASSPYDPEDEKLFF
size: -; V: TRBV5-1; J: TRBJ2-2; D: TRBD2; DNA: TGCGCCAGCAGCTTGGCCCCAGGAGCGGGGGCCGGGGAGCTGTTTTTT; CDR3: CASSLAPGAGAGELFF
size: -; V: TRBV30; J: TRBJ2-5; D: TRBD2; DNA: TGTGCCTGGAGCCGGGGAGGGCAAGAGACCCAGTACTTC; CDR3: CAWSRGGQETQYF
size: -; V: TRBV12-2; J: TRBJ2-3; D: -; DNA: TGTGCAAGTCGTGGCGGGCCGAAAGGGGGGCAGTATTTT; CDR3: CASRGGPKGGQYF
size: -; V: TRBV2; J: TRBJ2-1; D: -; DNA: TGTGCCAGCAAAGGGACACCCTACAATGAGCAGTTCTTC; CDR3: CASKGTPYNEQFF
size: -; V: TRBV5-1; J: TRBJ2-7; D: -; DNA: TGCGCCAGCAGCTTGCTGGGAGCTGGGGACGAGCAGTACTTC; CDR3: CASSLLGAGDEQYF
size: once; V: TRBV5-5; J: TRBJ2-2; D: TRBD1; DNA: TGTGCCAGCAGCCCCGGCGACAGGGGAAACACCGGGGAGCTGTTTTTT; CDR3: CASSPGDRGNTGELFF
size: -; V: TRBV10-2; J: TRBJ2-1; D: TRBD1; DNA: TGCGCCAGTTCGGGACAGAAAAATAATGAGCAGTTCTTC; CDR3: CASSGQKNNEQFF
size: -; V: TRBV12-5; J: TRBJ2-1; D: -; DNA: TGTGCTAGTGGTTTTGTGAACTCCTACAATGAGCAGTTCTTC; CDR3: CASGFVNSYNEQFF
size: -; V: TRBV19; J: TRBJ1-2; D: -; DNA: TGTGCCAGTAGTATCTTACAGGCCAAAGAAAAAAACTATGGCTACACCTTC; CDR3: CASSILQAKEKNYGYTF
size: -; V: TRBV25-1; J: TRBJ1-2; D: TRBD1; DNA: TGTGCCAGCAGTGAACCCACTAGACAGGGGGTATTCGTCGGCTACACCTTC; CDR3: CASSEPTRQGVFVGYTF
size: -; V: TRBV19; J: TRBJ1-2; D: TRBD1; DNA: TGTGCCAGCAAGGACAGGGGGTTTCTGACCGCTAACTATGGCTACACCTTC; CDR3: CASKDRGFLTANYGYTF
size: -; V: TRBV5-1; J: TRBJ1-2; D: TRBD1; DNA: TGCGCCAGCAGCTTAGGGACAGTGAGAGCTAACTATGGCTACACCTTC; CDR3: CASSLGTVRANYGYTF
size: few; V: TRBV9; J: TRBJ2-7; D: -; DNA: TGTGCCAGCAGCCTTACGAGGGAGTCCTACGAGCAGTACTTC; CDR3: CASSLTRESYEQYF
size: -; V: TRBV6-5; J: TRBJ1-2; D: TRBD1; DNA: TGTGCCAGCAGTGTGGGACAGGGTCTGTCTAGTGGCTACACCTTC; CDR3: CASSVGQGLSSGYTF
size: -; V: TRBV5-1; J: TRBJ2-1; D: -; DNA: TGCGCCAGCAGCTCGGGTTCTCAGCAGTTCTTC; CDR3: CASSSGSQQFF
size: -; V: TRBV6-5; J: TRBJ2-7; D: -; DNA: TGTGCCAGCAGTTACTCAGGGAACTCCTACGAGCAGTACTTC; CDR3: CASSYSGNSYEQYF
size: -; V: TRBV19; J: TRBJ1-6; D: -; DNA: TGTGCCAGTAGTCGAGACAGCTCTGCCTATAATTCACCCCTCCACTTT; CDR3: CASSRDSSAYNSPLHF
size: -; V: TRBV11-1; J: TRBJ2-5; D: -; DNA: TGTGCCAGCAGCTTAGGATACCAAGAGACCCAGTACTTC; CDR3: CASSLGYQETQYF
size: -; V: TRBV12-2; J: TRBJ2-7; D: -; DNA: TGTGCCAGCAGGTATACAGGGGGTGAAGAGCAGTACTTC; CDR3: CASRYTGGEEQYF
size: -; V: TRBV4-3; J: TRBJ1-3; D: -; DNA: TGCGCCAGCAGCCAAGACCCGGTCCTGAGCTCTGGAAACACCATATATTTT; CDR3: CASSQDPVLSSGNTIYF
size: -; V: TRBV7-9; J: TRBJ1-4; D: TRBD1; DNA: TGTGCCAGCAGGCCCAGACAGGGGGCCGGTAATGAAAAACTGTTTTTT; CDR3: CASRPRQGAGNEKLFF
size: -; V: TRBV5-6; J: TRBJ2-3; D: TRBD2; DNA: TGTGCCAGCAGCTCTTATGGACTAGCAGGGAGTTCAGATACGCAGTATTTT; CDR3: CASSSYGLAGSSDTQYF
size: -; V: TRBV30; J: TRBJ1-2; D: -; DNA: TGTGCCTGGAGTCACGGGACGGGCTATGGCTACACCTTC; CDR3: CAWSHGTGYGYTF
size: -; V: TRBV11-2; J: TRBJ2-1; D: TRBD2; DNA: TGTGCCAGCAGCTTAAATAGCGGGAGAGATGAGCAGTTCTTC; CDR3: CASSLNSGRDEQFF
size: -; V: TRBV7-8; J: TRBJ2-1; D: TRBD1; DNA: TGTGCCAGCAGCAACAGACAGGGCGCCCTAGGTGAGCAGTTCTTC; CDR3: CASSNRQGALGEQFF
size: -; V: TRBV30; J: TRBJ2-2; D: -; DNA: TGTGCCTGGAGTCCAGCTTATCACCCCGGGGAGCTGTTTTTT; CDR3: CAWSPAYHPGELFF
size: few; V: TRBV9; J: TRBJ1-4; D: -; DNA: TGTGCCAGCAGCGTCGACAGCTTAAGTAATGAAAAACTGTTTTTT; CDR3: CASSVDSLSNEKLFF
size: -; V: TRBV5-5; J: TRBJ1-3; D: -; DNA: TGTGCCAGCAGCTTGGTGGCAGACAACGCTGGAAACACCATATATTTT; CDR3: CASSLVADNAGNTIYF
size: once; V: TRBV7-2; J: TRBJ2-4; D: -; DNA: TGTGCCAGCAGCTTGGGGGGGCTCGTGGACATTCAGTACTTC; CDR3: CASSLGGLVDIQYF
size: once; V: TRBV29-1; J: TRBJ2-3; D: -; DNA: TGCAGCGTAGCGTCGTACACAGATACGCAGTATTTT; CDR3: CSVASYTDTQYF
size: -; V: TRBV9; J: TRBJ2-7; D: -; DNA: TGTGCCAGCAGCGTAGGGGTCGGGAGTAACTACGAGCAGTACTTC; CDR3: CASSVGVGSNYEQYF
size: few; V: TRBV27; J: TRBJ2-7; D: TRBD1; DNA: TGTGCCAGCAGTCCCGACAGGGGGCTGGAGCAGTACTTC; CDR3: CASSPDRGLEQYF
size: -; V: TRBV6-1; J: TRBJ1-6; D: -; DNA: TGTGCCAGCACCCATAATTCACCCCTCCACTTT; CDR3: CASTHNSPLHF
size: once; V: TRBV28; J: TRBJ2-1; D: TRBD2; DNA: TGTGCCAGCAGTCATAGAGCGGGAGTTGATGAGCAGTTCTTC; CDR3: CASSHRAGVDEQFF
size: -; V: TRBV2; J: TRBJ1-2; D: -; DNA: TGTGCCACCCGGGACTCTAACTATGGCTACACCTTC; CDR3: CATRDSNYGYTF